Presented here are 21 T cell receptor beta chains from one specimen sequenced in a study of metastatic and nonmetastatic thyroid tumors. TCRdb ran MiXCR on the PCR reads. The sample yields roughly 55,000 clones, 16% seen once. Each patient came to thyroid surgery without any prior treatment (of any kind). The sample taken for sequencing was blood. These TCRs come from a male donor with papillary thyroid cancer or a benign thyroid nodule (not recorded which). Some clones in this sample may be carry-over from other donors' samples.

The sample holds a few counts of this clone. A much larger clone sits a single nucleotide away, making a read error possible. The chain recombines TRBV27 with TRBJ2-1; maybe TRBD2 (7 bases). In germline, CDR1 is MNHEY, CDR2 SMNVEV (reference sequence). The CDR3 is made up of 14 amino acids. The chain's CDR3 is CASILSAGAHEQFF. CDR3 in DNA: TGTGCCAGCATTTTATCGGCGGGGGCCCATGAGCAGTTCTTC.

This clone showed up just a few times. This may come from a read error, since a much larger clone is one base off. The J gene is TRBJ2-3, the V gene TRBV5-1; D is possibly TRBD2 (5 bases). CDR3 length: 14 residues. Germline lookup yields CDR1 SGHRS and CDR2 YFSETQ. CDR3 DNA sequence: TGCGCCAGCATCTTGGTTGAGGGAACAGATACGCAGTATTTT. Translation gives CASILVEGTDTQYF.

Ten or more counts support this clone. The genes are TRBV6-2 or TRBV6-3 and TRBJ2-7; 13 bases match TRBD2. Germline V gene sequence: CDR1 MNHEY, CDR2 SVGEGT. V lost 2 bases, J lost 3 bases, and 7 bases stayed unmatched. The CDR3 consists of 17 residues. The CDR3 region has the DNA TGTGCCAGCAGTTACAATAAGGGACTAGCGGGAAGCTACGAGCAGTACGTC. It yields the protein CASSYNKGLAGSYEQYV.

In the case of this clone: Since a much larger clone is just one base distant, this may be a read error. The chain's CDR3 is CASDPDRGQPQHF. CDR3 in DNA: TGTGCCAGTGACCCTGATAGGGGCCAGCCCCAGCATTTT. V usage is TRBV19 and J usage is TRBJ1-5; a possible D gene is TRBD1 (5 bases). V was cut by 8 bases and J by 7 bases, with 15 bases left in between. Per the germline V gene, CDR1 is LNHDA and CDR2 is SQIVND (reference sequence). CDR3 length: 13 amino acids.

This clone was detected many times. The chain links TRBV6-1 to TRBJ2-2; the match to TRBD2 covers 7 bases. Germline values: CDR1 MNHNS, CDR2 SASEGT. V shed 7 bases and J 0 bases; nucleotides not matched to a gene: 2. The CDR3 covers 14 residues. This CDR3 is CASIGLANTGELFF. The CDR3 nucleotides are TGTGCCAGCATTGGACTAGCGAACACCGGGGAGCTGTTTTTT.

This clone was seen repeatedly, ten times or more. The same CDR3 can be traced to other DNA sequences in this sample. V and J are TRBV9 and TRBJ2-5; D is uncertain. V dropped 0 bases and J dropped 5 bases, with 11 bases sitting between them. CDR3 length: 14 residues. Germline CDR1 SGDLS, CDR2 YYNGEE. The CDR3, as DNA: TGTGCCAGCAGCGTAGCTTTCGGTGGGGAGACCCAGTACTTC. This codes for CASSVAFGGETQYF.

This clone was counted only a few times. One end of the junction does not line up with germline, which may come from a read error. This chain connects TRBV6-1 to TRBJ2-2, with 7 bases lining up with TRBD2. The CDR3 totals 16 residues. Looked up from germline, CDR1 is MNHNS and CDR2 is SASEGT. CDR3 in DNA: TGTGCCAGCCTCAATCTCGGGACTACCCAGACCGTGGAGCTGTTTTTT. This translates into CASLNLGTTQTVELFF.

The gene calls are TRBV11-1 and TRBJ1-5; D may be TRBD1 (5 bases). The V and J ends lost 3 bases and 0 bases respectively, with 18 bases between them. The V gene's germline CDR1 is SGHAT and CDR2 FQDESV (reference sequence). CDR3 length: 18 residues. CDR3 amino acids: CASSLEAGRSHSNQPQHF. The CDR3 nucleotides are TGTGCCAGCAGCTTGGAGGCAGGGCGCAGCCATAGCAATCAGCCCCAGCATTTT.

With regard to this clone: The junction shows a germline mismatch at one end, possibly a read error. The chain employs TRBV7-2 and TRBJ1-2; D unresolved. CDR3 length: 15 amino acids. CDR1 and CDR2 (germline): SGHTA, FQGNSA. The DNA of the CDR3 is TGTGCCAGCAGCTCCGGGAGCACCTCTAAGTATGGCTACACCTTT. Translating gives CASSSGSTSKYGYTF. Full variable domain (outside the CDR3, taken from reference TRBV7-2 and TRBJ1-2): GAGVSQSPSNKVTEKGKDVELRCDPISGHTALYWYRQSLGQGLEFLIYFQGNSAPDKSGLPSDRFSAERTGGSVSTLTIQRTQQEDSAVYLCASSSGSTSKYGYTFGSGTRLTVV.

This clone was counted at least ten times. The gene calls are TRBV2 and TRBJ2-1; D is ambiguous. CDR3 length: 13 residues. Germline V gene data show CDR1 as SNHLY and CDR2 as FYNNEI. Trimming took 1 base from V and 4 from J, leaving 5 bases between them. The CDR3 bases are TGTGCCAGCAGTGAAGTACTATACAATGAGCAGTTCTTC. Translating gives CASSEVLYNEQFF.

For this clone: One end of the junction fails to match germline, which may point to a read error. The CDR3 coding sequence is TGTGTCAGCAGCCTAGTGGCGGGGAGCTCCTACAATGAGCAGTTCTTT. Its translation is CVSSLVAGSSYNEQFF. V is TRBV11-2 and J is TRBJ2-1; tentative D call: TRBD2 (6 bases). The CDR3 runs 16 residues. The germline V gene has CDR1 SGHAT and CDR2 FQNNGV.

This chain links TRBV30 with TRBJ1-1, with D unclear. The CDR3 spans 15 residues. Trimming pared 2 bases from V and 3 bases from J, leaving 16 bases between. CDR1 is GTSNPN, CDR2 SVGIG, per germline (reference sequence). CDR3 residues: CAWSSAVQIDTEAFF. Here the CDR3 DNA reads TGTGCCTGGAGTAGCGCAGTCCAAATTGACACTGAAGCTTTCTTT.

This clone has ten or more counts. The rearrangement links TRBV6-5 to TRBJ2-1; D is uncertain. The V end was cut by 0 bases, the J end by 6 bases, with 6 bases between. Germline V gene sequence: CDR1 MNHEY, CDR2 SVGAGI. This CDR3 has 13 residues. The CDR3 sequence: CASSYSSGNEQFF. CDR3 in DNA: TGTGCCAGCAGTTACTCGAGTGGCAATGAGCAGTTCTTC.

This clone was found many times. CDR3 DNA sequence: TGTGCCAGCAGTCCCAGGGGGATGGTGGAGACCCAGTACTTC. Protein product: CASSPRGMVETQYF. The chain joins TRBV12-3 or TRBV12-4 to TRBJ2-5, with 7 bases that match TRBD1. With V trimmed by 5 bases and J by 5 bases, 8 bases remained unmatched. The CDR3 length is 14 residues.

Points on this clone: A much larger clonotype is one base distant, so this may be a read error. V and J are TRBV7-6 and TRBJ2-6, with 7 bases fitting TRBD1. The germline V gene has CDR1 SGHVS and CDR2 FNYEAQ. This CDR3 spans 18 amino acids. Written as DNA, the CDR3 is TGTGCCAGCAGCTTCGGAACAGGGGTATCCTCTGGGGCCAACTTCCTGACTTTC. This encodes CASSFGTGVSSGANFLTF.

The chain is built from TRBV5-6 and TRBJ2-3; 8 bases map to TRBD1. The V and J ends lost 6 bases and 4 bases, in that order; junction bases with no gene match: 10. Germline values: CDR1 SGHDT, CDR2 YYEEEE. This CDR3 comprises 15 residues. CDR3 protein: CASTKDQGAADTQYF. Here the CDR3 DNA reads TGTGCCAGCACCAAGGACCAGGGGGCTGCAGATACGCAGTATTTT.

This clone was seen repeatedly, ten times or more. CDR3 sequence reads: CASSYLLAATNEQFF. The CDR3 DNA reads as TGTGCCAGCAGTTACCTTCTGGCGGCAACCAATGAGCAGTTCTTC. V is TRBV6-5 and J is TRBJ2-1, with D unresolved. The CDR3 loop spans 15 amino acids. V lost 2 bases, J lost 6 bases, and 14 bases lay in between. Germline V CDR1 and CDR2: MNHEY, SVGAGI.

This clone rates as medium-sized (0.01 to 0.1%). The chain uses TRBV6-1 and TRBJ1-5; no clear D gene. Germline lookup yields CDR1 MNHNS and CDR2 SASEGT. CDR3 length: 13 residues. V lost 5 bases, J lost 5 bases, and 10 bases lay in between. The CDR3 coding sequence is TGTGCCAGCAGTCCGCGACCCGATCAGCCCCAGCATTTT. It encodes CASSPRPDQPQHF.

For this clone: This may arise from a read error, as a much more abundant clone is one base away. The V and J genes are TRBV11-2 and TRBJ2-7; no clear D gene. The CDR3 totals 11 residues. CDR1 is SGHAT and CDR2 is FQNNGV in the germline V gene. V lost 5 bases, J lost 3 bases, and 5 bases lay in between. The DNA for the CDR3 is TGTGCCAGCAGCCATAACTACGAGCAGTACGTC. Translation gives CASSHNYEQYV.

This clone has at least ten counts. The gene calls are TRBV6-5 and TRBJ2-3, with 8 bases identical to TRBD2. Per the germline V gene, CDR1 is MNHEY and CDR2 is SVGAGI. J lost 4 bases, V lost 2 bases, and 8 bases had no gene match. There are 16 residues in the CDR3. CDR3 bases: TGTGCCAGCAGTTACGCGGGCGGGGGGAGCGCAGATACGCAGTATTTT. This codes for CASSYAGGGSADTQYF.

Ten or more counts support this clone. The chain recombines TRBV28 with TRBJ2-7, with D perhaps matching TRBD1 (6 bases). In germline, CDR1 is MDHEN, CDR2 SYDVKM. V gave up 8 bases and J gave up 1 base, with 18 bases separating them. The CDR3 is made up of 15 amino acids. The CDR3 sequence is CASPWVTGTSYEQYV. CDR3 DNA sequence: TGTGCCAGCCCATGGGTTACAGGGACGTCCTACGAGCAGTACGTC.